The sequence of this TCR beta chain was determined in a study of blood T cells in healthy people across ages. Findings and limits, study-wide: It was held that the diversity estimates obtained from one million T cells were underestimates.

For the second PCR, which ran for about 6 to 12 cycles, a sample-barcoded 5' primer and a J-beta primer mix were used. MiXCR, applied by TCRdb to the 5' RACE reads, yields one record per CDR3 protein. The sample has 760,000 or so distinct CDR3 sequences, about 25% seen once. Notes on this clonotype: The antigen is undetermined.

The same sample was also studied in work on T cells of mothers and their children. From that second work: Each donor was one of three healthy Caucasian mothers or one of their six children. Unrelated mother-child pairs always had slightly, but never significantly, lower normalized overlap than related pairs.

This sequence was found in a boy aged 10-17 years in good health. The source material was blood.

CDR3 protein: CASRLAGDGVNIQYF. The DNA of the CDR3 is TGTGCCAGCCGCCTAGCGGGAGATGGTGTGAACATTCAGTACTTC. The J gene is TRBJ2-4, the V gene TRBV12-3 or TRBV12-4; 10 bases agree with TRBD2. Trimming cost V 8 bases and J 7 bases; bases outside gene matches: 11. CDR3 length: 15 residues.